The rows below give T cell receptor beta chains drawn from one sample of a study of T cells in tuberculosis. Profiled with immunoSEQ multiplex PCR; TCRdb holds only in-frame clones, not every one. The table lists under 40,000 clones, 86% of them singletons. The sequencing used PBMCs, collected at tuberculosis diagnosis. These TCRs come from an adult with tuberculosis. The CDR3 runs from the conserved cysteine through the conserved F or W. D genes are given only for firm matches. The size of a clone is reported for some rows only, either as once, few or many, or as a class for expanded clones.

clone size: .; V gene: TRBV4-1; J gene: TRBJ2-7; D gene: TRBD1; CDR3 length: 17; CDR3 DNA: TGCGCCAGCAGCCACGCCACAGGGGTAAAAAGCCCCTACGAGCAGTACTTC; CDR3 protein: CASSHATGVKSPYEQYF
clone size: .; V gene: TRBV11-2; J gene: TRBJ2-7; D gene: .; CDR3 length: 12; CDR3 DNA: TGTGCCAGCAGCTTAGCCGTCTACGAGCAGTACTTC; CDR3 protein: CASSLAVYEQYF
clone size: .; V gene: TRBV2; J gene: TRBJ1-2; D gene: .; CDR3 length: 13; CDR3 DNA: TGTGCCAGCAGGGGCGAACCGGTCTATGGCTACACCTTC; CDR3 protein: CASRGEPVYGYTF
clone size: once; V gene: TRBV28; J gene: TRBJ2-1; D gene: TRBD2; CDR3 length: 16; CDR3 DNA: TGTGCCAGCAGTTCTTTAGCGGGGGGGTTCTACGGTGAGCAGTTCTTC; CDR3 protein: CASSSLAGGFYGEQFF
clone size: .; V gene: TRBV15; J gene: TRBJ1-4; D gene: TRBD1; CDR3 length: 14; CDR3 DNA: TGTGCCACCAGCAGGACAGGGGGTTTTGAAAAACTGTTTTTT; CDR3 protein: CATSRTGGFEKLFF
clone size: .; V gene: TRBV27; J gene: TRBJ1-6; D gene: .; CDR3 length: 16; CDR3 DNA: TGTGCCAGCAACTCTCGGAACAGGGTGTATAATTCACCCCTCCACTTT; CDR3 protein: CASNSRNRVYNSPLHF
clone size: .; V gene: TRBV30; J gene: TRBJ1-5; D gene: TRBD1; CDR3 length: 13; CDR3 DNA: TGTGCCTGGACGGGACAGGGTGATCAGCCCCAGCATTTT; CDR3 protein: CAWTGQGDQPQHF
clone size: few; V gene: TRBV30; J gene: TRBJ1-1; D gene: .; CDR3 length: 13; CDR3 DNA: TGTGCCTGGAGAAGAGGACAGAACACTGAAGCTTTCTTT; CDR3 protein: CAWRRGQNTEAFF
clone size: once; V gene: TRBV15; J gene: TRBJ2-5; D gene: .; CDR3 length: 16; CDR3 DNA: TGTGCCACCAGCAGAGAAAGGGGCAGGGGGGCAGAGACCCAGTACTTC; CDR3 protein: CATSRERGRGAETQYF
clone size: .; V gene: TRBV29-1; J gene: TRBJ2-1; D gene: .; CDR3 length: 13; CDR3 DNA: TGCAGCGTGACAGGTAAGGGGGACAATGAGCAGTTCTTC; CDR3 protein: CSVTGKGDNEQFF
clone size: .; V gene: TRBV21-1; J gene: TRBJ2-5; D gene: .; CDR3 length: 15; CDR3 DNA: TGTGCCAGCAGCTCACCGGGACAGGGAGGAGAGACCCAGTACTTC; CDR3 protein: CASSSPGQGGETQYF
clone size: .; V gene: TRBV4-1; J gene: TRBJ1-4; D gene: TRBD1; CDR3 length: 19; CDR3 DNA: TGCGCCAGCAGCCAAGATCAGGGACCAGGGGGCCAAGGGGATGAAAAACTGTTTTTT; CDR3 protein: CASSQDQGPGGQGDEKLFF
clone size: once; V gene: TRBV9; J gene: TRBJ1-3; D gene: .; CDR3 length: 15; CDR3 DNA: TGTGCCAGCAGCGGCGGACACTACTCTGGAAACACCATATATTTT; CDR3 protein: CASSGGHYSGNTIYF
clone size: .; V gene: TRBV4-1; J gene: TRBJ2-2; D gene: .; CDR3 length: 14; CDR3 DNA: TGCGCCAGCAGCCAAACGACTAGCACCGGGGAGCTGTTTTTT; CDR3 protein: CASSQTTSTGELFF
clone size: .; V gene: TRBV6-5; J gene: TRBJ1-2; D gene: TRBD1; CDR3 length: 14; CDR3 DNA: TGTGCCAGCAGTCCCCGGGACAGGGGGTATGGCTACACCTTC; CDR3 protein: CASSPRDRGYGYTF
clone size: .; V gene: TRBV29-1; J gene: TRBJ2-5; D gene: .; CDR3 length: 15; CDR3 DNA: TGCAGCGTTGGGATTTCGACAGGTTTATCGGAGACCCAGTACTTC; CDR3 protein: CSVGISTGLSETQYF
clone size: .; V gene: TRBV4-1; J gene: TRBJ1-1; D gene: .; CDR3 length: 16; CDR3 DNA: TGCGCCAGCAGCCAAACAGGGTTGGGGAAGAACACTGAAGCTTTCTTT; CDR3 protein: CASSQTGLGKNTEAFF
clone size: .; V gene: TRBV5-1; J gene: TRBJ1-3; D gene: .; CDR3 length: 14; CDR3 DNA: TGCGCCAGCAGCTTGTCGGGAACTGGAAACACCATATATTTT; CDR3 protein: CASSLSGTGNTIYF
clone size: once; V gene: TRBV5-1; J gene: TRBJ2-1; D gene: TRBD1; CDR3 length: 15; CDR3 DNA: TGCGCCAGCAGCTGGGACAGGTCCTCCTACAATGAGCAGTTCTTC; CDR3 protein: CASSWDRSSYNEQFF
clone size: .; V gene: TRBV30; J gene: TRBJ2-3; D gene: .; CDR3 length: 14; CDR3 DNA: TGTGCCTGGAGTGTTGGCGGGGGCACAGATACGCAGTATTTT; CDR3 protein: CAWSVGGGTDTQYF
clone size: once; V gene: TRBV29-1; J gene: TRBJ1-4; D gene: TRBD1; CDR3 length: 14; CDR3 DNA: TGCAGCGTCGATTCAGGGGGAAGAGGTGAAAAACTGTTTTTT; CDR3 protein: CSVDSGGRGEKLFF
clone size: .; V gene: TRBV19; J gene: TRBJ1-5; D gene: TRBD1; CDR3 length: 16; CDR3 DNA: TGTGCCACAGGACAGGGGGCAGGAGATAGCAATCAGCCCCAGCATTTT; CDR3 protein: CATGQGAGDSNQPQHF
clone size: .; V gene: TRBV6-5; J gene: TRBJ1-1; D gene: TRBD1; CDR3 length: 16; CDR3 DNA: TGTGCCAGCAGTTATTTAGGGGGCGGCTCTAACACTGAAGCTTTCTTT; CDR3 protein: CASSYLGGGSNTEAFF
clone size: once; V gene: TRBV29-1; J gene: TRBJ2-7; D gene: .; CDR3 length: 14; CDR3 DNA: TGCAGCGTTGAAGGAGAGGGAAGCTCCTACGAGCAGTACTTC; CDR3 protein: CSVEGEGSSYEQYF
clone size: .; V gene: TRBV27; J gene: TRBJ2-3; D gene: TRBD1; CDR3 length: 16; CDR3 DNA: TGTGCCAGCAGTTCCGAACAGGGGGCTAGCACAGATACGCAGTATTTT; CDR3 protein: CASSSEQGASTDTQYF
clone size: .; V gene: TRBV10-2; J gene: TRBJ2-7; D gene: .; CDR3 length: 13; CDR3 DNA: TGCGCCAGCAACGACGCGGGAAGCTACGAGCAGTACTTC; CDR3 protein: CASNDAGSYEQYF
clone size: .; V gene: TRBV19; J gene: TRBJ1-2; D gene: .; CDR3 length: 16; CDR3 DNA: TGTGCCAGTAGTATGAGTCGATCGTGGGCGTATGATGGCTACACCTTC; CDR3 protein: CASSMSRSWAYDGYTF
clone size: once; V gene: TRBV2; J gene: TRBJ2-3; D gene: TRBD2; CDR3 length: 16; CDR3 DNA: TGTGCCAGCAGTACTCGGACTAGCGGGAGAGGCGATACGCAGTATTTT; CDR3 protein: CASSTRTSGRGDTQYF
clone size: .; V gene: TRBV2; J gene: TRBJ2-5; D gene: TRBD1; CDR3 length: 15; CDR3 DNA: TGTGCCAGCAGGGTTGACAGGGGGCTGGGAGAGACCCAGTACTTC; CDR3 protein: CASRVDRGLGETQYF
clone size: .; V gene: TRBV27; J gene: TRBJ2-6; D gene: TRBD1; CDR3 length: 15; CDR3 DNA: TGTGCCAGCAGCGAGACAGGGTCAGGGGCCAACGTCCTGACTTTC; CDR3 protein: CASSETGSGANVLTF
clone size: .; V gene: TRBV15; J gene: TRBJ2-3; D gene: TRBD1; CDR3 length: 13; CDR3 DNA: TGTGCCATAGGAGACAGGGGCACAGATACGCAGTATTTT; CDR3 protein: CAIGDRGTDTQYF
clone size: few; V gene: TRBV27; J gene: TRBJ2-2; D gene: .; CDR3 length: 15; CDR3 DNA: TGTGCCAGCAGTTTTCGTTCCCTGAACACCGGGGAGCTGTTTTTT; CDR3 protein: CASSFRSLNTGELFF
clone size: .; V gene: TRBV10-2; J gene: TRBJ2-3; D gene: .; CDR3 length: 15; CDR3 DNA: TGCGCCAGCAGTGAAATAGCCCCTAGCACAGATACGCAGTATTTT; CDR3 protein: CASSEIAPSTDTQYF
clone size: .; V gene: TRBV27; J gene: TRBJ1-2; D gene: TRBD1; CDR3 length: 12; CDR3 DNA: TGTGCCAGCAGCCCCTACAGGGGCGACTACACCTTC; CDR3 protein: CASSPYRGDYTF
clone size: .; V gene: TRBV10-2; J gene: TRBJ2-1; D gene: .; CDR3 length: 14; CDR3 DNA: TGCGCCAGCGGTAATCAGAGGGGGTACAATGAGCAGTTCTTC; CDR3 protein: CASGNQRGYNEQFF
clone size: once; V gene: TRBV5-1; J gene: TRBJ2-3; D gene: TRBD2; CDR3 length: 17; CDR3 DNA: TGCGCCAGCAGCCCACGTAGCGGGAGGGAAAGCACAGATACGCAGTATTTT; CDR3 protein: CASSPRSGRESTDTQYF
clone size: .; V gene: TRBV6-4; J gene: TRBJ2-1; D gene: TRBD2; CDR3 length: 16; CDR3 DNA: TGTGCCAGCAGTCGAACACTAGCGGGAGACGGAAATGAGCAGTTCTTC; CDR3 protein: CASSRTLAGDGNEQFF
clone size: .; V gene: TRBV12-5; J gene: TRBJ2-5; D gene: TRBD2; CDR3 length: 16; CDR3 DNA: TGTGCTAGTGGTTTGGTACCCGGCGGGAGCAAAGAGACCCAGTACTTC; CDR3 protein: CASGLVPGGSKETQYF
clone size: .; V gene: TRBV13; J gene: TRBJ2-1; D gene: .; CDR3 length: 15; CDR3 DNA: TGTGCCAGCAGCTTAGATAGGGACTGGAACAATGAGCAGTTCTTC; CDR3 protein: CASSLDRDWNNEQFF
clone size: .; V gene: TRBV5-1; J gene: TRBJ1-4; D gene: TRBD1; CDR3 length: 15; CDR3 DNA: TGCGCCAGCAGGTTGGCAGGGGGTAATAATGAAAAACTGTTTTTT; CDR3 protein: CASRLAGGNNEKLFF
clone size: .; V gene: TRBV5-1; J gene: TRBJ1-6; D gene: .; CDR3 length: 13; CDR3 DNA: TGCGCCAGCAGCAAACAGGTCAATTCACCCCTCCACTTT; CDR3 protein: CASSKQVNSPLHF
clone size: .; V gene: TRBV30; J gene: TRBJ2-1; D gene: .; CDR3 length: 12; CDR3 DNA: TGTGCCTGGAGTCGAGACGGGTGGGAGCAGTTCTTC; CDR3 protein: CAWSRDGWEQFF